The present T cell receptor beta chain was sequenced within a study of blood T cells in healthy people across ages. This clonotype occurred a few times. Its antigen is not known. The ends were cut back, 7 bases at V and 9 bases at J, with 10 bases in the middle. The CDR3 is 12 amino acids. Germline values: CDR1 MNHNY, CDR2 SVGAGI (reference sequence). A second PCR, run for roughly 7 to 11 cycles, used a sample-barcoded 5' primer plus a J-beta primer mix. Each CDR3 protein gets one entry after TCRdb re-called the 5' RACE reads with MiXCR. Of around 1,500,000 distinct CDR3 sequences in the sample, 25% to 30% were seen once. General study results and limits: CMV status of donors was not determined, possibly confounding expanded clonotype changes.

This sequence joins TRBV6-6 and TRBJ1-6, with a possible D match to TRBD1 (5 bases). The TCR sequence derives from a woman aged 25 to 45 in good health. The source material was blood. The CDR3 DNA reads as TGTGCCAGCACCGCTCAGGGTTCACCCCTCCACTTT. Translation: CASTAQGSPLHF.